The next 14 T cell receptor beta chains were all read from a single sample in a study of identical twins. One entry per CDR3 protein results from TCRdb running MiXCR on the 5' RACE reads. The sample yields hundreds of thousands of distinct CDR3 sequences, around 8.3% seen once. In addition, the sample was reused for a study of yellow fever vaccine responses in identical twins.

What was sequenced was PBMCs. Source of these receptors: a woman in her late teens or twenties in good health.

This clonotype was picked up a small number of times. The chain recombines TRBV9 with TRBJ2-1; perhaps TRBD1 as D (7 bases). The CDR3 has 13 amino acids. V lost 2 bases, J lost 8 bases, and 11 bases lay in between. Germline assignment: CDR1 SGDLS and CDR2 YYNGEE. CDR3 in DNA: TGTGCCAGCAGCGTCGGCAGGGGGGATGAGCAGTTCTTC. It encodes CASSVGRGDEQFF.

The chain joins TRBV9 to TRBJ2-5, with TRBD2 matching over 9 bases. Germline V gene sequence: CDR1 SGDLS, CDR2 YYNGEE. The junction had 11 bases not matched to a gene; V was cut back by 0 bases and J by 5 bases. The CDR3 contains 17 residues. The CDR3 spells CASSVDTAGGNRETQYF. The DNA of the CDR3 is TGTGCCAGCAGCGTAGACACTGCGGGGGGGAACAGGGAGACCCAGTACTTC.

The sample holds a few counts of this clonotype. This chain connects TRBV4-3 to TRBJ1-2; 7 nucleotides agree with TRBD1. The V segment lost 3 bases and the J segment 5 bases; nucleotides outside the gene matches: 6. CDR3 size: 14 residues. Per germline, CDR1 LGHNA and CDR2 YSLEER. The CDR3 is CASSQAGTVYGYTF. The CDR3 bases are TGCGCCAGCAGCCAGGCCGGGACAGTTTATGGCTACACCTTC.

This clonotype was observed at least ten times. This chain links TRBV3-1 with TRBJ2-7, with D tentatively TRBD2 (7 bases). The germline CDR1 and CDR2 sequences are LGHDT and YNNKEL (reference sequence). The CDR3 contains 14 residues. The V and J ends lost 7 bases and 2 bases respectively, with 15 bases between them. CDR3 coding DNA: TGTGCCAGCACCCCGGGGGGCTGGACCTACGAGCAGTACTTC. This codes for CASTPGGWTYEQYF.

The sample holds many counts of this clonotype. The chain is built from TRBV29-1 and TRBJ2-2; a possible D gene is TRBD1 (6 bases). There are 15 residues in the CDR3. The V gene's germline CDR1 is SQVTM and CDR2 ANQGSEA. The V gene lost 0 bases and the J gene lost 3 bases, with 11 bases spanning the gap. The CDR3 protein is CSVEEAQGHTGELFF. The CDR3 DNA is TGCAGCGTTGAAGAGGCACAGGGCCACACCGGGGAGCTGTTTTTT.

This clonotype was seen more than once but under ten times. The CDR3 loop is CATSDSYPRGHNEQFF. The CDR3 bases are TGTGCCACCAGTGATTCATACCCCAGGGGGCACAATGAGCAGTTCTTC. This sequence joins TRBV24-1 and TRBJ2-1, with TRBD1 matching over 8 bases. Germline V lookup: CDR1 KGHDR, CDR2 SFDVKD. This CDR3 is 16 amino acids long. J was trimmed by 5 bases and V by 2 bases; bases with no gene match: 7.

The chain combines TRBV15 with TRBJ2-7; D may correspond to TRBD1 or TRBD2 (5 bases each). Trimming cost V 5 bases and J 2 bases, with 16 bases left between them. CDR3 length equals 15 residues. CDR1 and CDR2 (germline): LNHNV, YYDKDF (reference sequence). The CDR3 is CATSRRDGYTYEQYF. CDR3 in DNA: TGTGCCACCAGCCGCAGGGACGGATACACCTACGAGCAGTACTTC.

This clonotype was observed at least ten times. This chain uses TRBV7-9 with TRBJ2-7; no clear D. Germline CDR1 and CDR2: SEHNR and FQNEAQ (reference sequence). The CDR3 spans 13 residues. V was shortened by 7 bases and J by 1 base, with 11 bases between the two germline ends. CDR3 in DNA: TGTGCCAGCACCATGACATCATCCTACGAGCAGTACTTC. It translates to CASTMTSSYEQYF.

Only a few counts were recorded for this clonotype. The CDR3 DNA reads TGCAGTGCTAGTGGGGACAGCGGCCGACCATCCTACGAGCAGTACTTC. Protein product: CSASGDSGRPSYEQYF. The V and J genes are TRBV20-1 and TRBJ2-7, with 7 bases fitting TRBD1. The CDR3 contains 16 residues. Germline assignment: CDR1 DFQATT and CDR2 SNEGSKA (reference sequence). Trimming cost V 3 bases and J 1 base; bases outside gene matches: 12.

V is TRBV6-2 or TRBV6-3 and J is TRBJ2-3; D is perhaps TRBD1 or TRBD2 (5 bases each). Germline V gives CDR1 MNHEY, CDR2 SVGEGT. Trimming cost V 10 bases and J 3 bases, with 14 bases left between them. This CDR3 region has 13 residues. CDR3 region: CATRGTKTDTQYF. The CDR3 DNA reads TGTGCCACCCGGGGCACGAAGACAGATACGCAGTATTTT.

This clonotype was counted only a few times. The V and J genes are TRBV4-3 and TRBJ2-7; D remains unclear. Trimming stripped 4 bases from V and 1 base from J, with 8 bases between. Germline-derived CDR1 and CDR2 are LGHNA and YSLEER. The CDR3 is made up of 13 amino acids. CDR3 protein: CASSRSISYEQYF. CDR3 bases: TGCGCCAGCAGCCGTAGCATTTCCTACGAGCAGTACTTC.

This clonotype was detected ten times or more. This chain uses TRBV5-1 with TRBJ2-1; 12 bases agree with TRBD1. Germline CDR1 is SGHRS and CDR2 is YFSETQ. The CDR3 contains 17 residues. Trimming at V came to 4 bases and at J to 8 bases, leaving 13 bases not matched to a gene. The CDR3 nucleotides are TGCGCCAGCAGCCCCCGAAGAAGGGACAGGGGGCCCGATGAGCAGTTCTTC. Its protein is CASSPRRRDRGPDEQFF.

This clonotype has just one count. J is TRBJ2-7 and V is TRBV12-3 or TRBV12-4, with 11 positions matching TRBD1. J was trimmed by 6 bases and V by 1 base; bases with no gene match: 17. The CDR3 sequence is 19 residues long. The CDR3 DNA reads TGTGCCAGCAGTTTAGTTTTAACCGGACAGGGGGCGTTTTCGTTCGAGCAGTACTTC. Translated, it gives CASSLVLTGQGAFSFEQYF.

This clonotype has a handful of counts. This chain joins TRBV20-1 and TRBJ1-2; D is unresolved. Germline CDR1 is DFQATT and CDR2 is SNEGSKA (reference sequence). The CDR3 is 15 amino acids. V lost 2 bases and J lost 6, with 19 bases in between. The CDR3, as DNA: TGCAGTGCTAGACCTCTAAAGGGCGGGGTGGATGGCTACACCTTC. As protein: CSARPLKGGVDGYTF.